This T cell receptor beta chain was recorded in a study of CD8+ T cells in alopecia areata. In each case, RNA was isolated and then reverse transcribed into cDNA as the sequencing template. The protocol was immunoSEQ multiplex PCR, while the TCRdb copy is restricted to in-frame clones and leaves out a portion. The sample has about 180,000 clones, almost 65% seen once. In alopecia areata patients, both lesional scalp punch biopsies and peripheral blood were collected. Sorting of PBMCs yielded the CD4+ and CD8+ T cells. V lost 5 bases and J lost 6; bases outside the gene matches: 4. Germline V lookup: CDR1 SGHVS, CDR2 FNYEAQ. The CDR3 extends over 13 amino acids. About this clone: Its antigen is not known.

Whole-study results and caveats: Across lesional scalp, and particularly alopecia totalis/universalis, clonality surpassed that of normal scalp. Possibly as an HLA-related effect, TCR sharing across patients appeared less clear than in mice.

This chain links TRBV7-6 with TRBJ1-1; 9 bases match TRBD1. This material consisted of CD4+ T cells sorted from blood, taken at week 0. The receptor was isolated from a human donor with alopecia areata. CDR3: CASSPGQGAEAFF. The CDR3 DNA reads TGTGCCAGCAGCCCGGGACAGGGCGCTGAAGCTTTCTTT. The variable domain in full, completed from reference TRBV7-6 and TRBJ1-1, reads GAGVSQSPRYKVTKRGQDVALRCDPISGHVSLYWYRQALGQGPEFLTYFNYEAQQDKSGLPNDRFSAERPEGSISTLTIQRTEQRDSAMYRCASSPGQGAEAFFGQGTRLTVV.